The rows below give T cell receptor beta chains drawn from one sample of a study of T-cell memory formation after mild COVID-19. TCRdb called the 5' RACE reads again in MiXCR, with one record for every CDR3 protein. The sample records roughly 450,000 distinct CDR3 sequences, 15% to 20% being singletons. The sample taken for sequencing was PBMCs or a T cell subset sorted from them (not recorded which). The receptors were gathered from an adult woman who had mild COVID-19 (a few samples of this study predate the infection). Cell type and time point are not known. The CDR3 runs from the conserved cysteine through the conserved F or W. Clone size is stated in some rows and not others, as once, few, many or a class when expanded.

CDR3aa	j_gene	abundance	len	v_gene
CASSQAAPGQGGIGYTF	TRBJ1-2	few	17	TRBV4-1
CASSFGSGRSDTQYF	TRBJ2-3	NA	15	TRBV12-3/TRBV12-4
CSAPTGVWGGYTF	TRBJ1-2	NA	13	TRBV20-1
CASSLNLYTGELFF	TRBJ2-2	NA	14	TRBV7-3
CASSLGPVGRMNTEAFF	TRBJ1-1	NA	17	TRBV7-8
CASTRQGNEQFF	TRBJ2-1	many	12	TRBV12-3/TRBV12-4
CSVAQGLGNQPQHF	TRBJ1-5	NA	14	TRBV29-1
CASSYRGNSYNEQFF	TRBJ2-1	NA	15	TRBV6-5
CASSYQDRNTGELFF	TRBJ2-2	many	15	TRBV7-8
CASIDRPYGYTF	TRBJ1-2	NA	12	TRBV6-1
CASSLGLAVSRRQETQYF	TRBJ2-5	few	18	TRBV7-8
CASSSGGNNNSPLHF	TRBJ1-6	many	15	TRBV12-3/TRBV12-4
CASSRGKRNEQFF	TRBJ2-1	few	13	TRBV6-2/TRBV6-3
CASSAQGAGSYEQYF	TRBJ2-7	once	15	TRBV9
CASTHGSSNYGYTF	TRBJ1-2	NA	14	TRBV3-1
CASSRPFIEQFF	TRBJ2-1	NA	12	TRBV5-6